The 32 T cell receptor beta chains reported below all come from one sample, sequenced in a study of sequential checkpoint blockade in melanoma. Specified treatment: randomized to nivolumab then ipilimumab (arm A) or the reverse (arm B). Clones were sequenced by immunoSEQ multiplex PCR, and TCRdb holds only the in-frame ones, with some missing. The sample contains tens of thousands of clones, 85% to 90% of which appear only once. The starting material was CD8+ T cells sorted from blood (inferred from file names), obtained from a patient given nivolumab and ipilimumab in sequence. The source of these receptors is a human donor with melanoma.

The chain carries TRBV7-9 and TRBJ2-1, with D possibly being TRBD2 (5 bases). V lost 5 bases and J 7 bases, leaving 21 bases between the germline ends. This CDR3 region has 16 residues. The V gene's germline CDR1 is SEHNR and CDR2 FQNEAQ (reference sequence). The DNA of the CDR3 is TGTGCCAGCAGCGCGAGAGCTGGCCGGGGAGAGAATGAGCAGTTCTTC. Translation gives CASSARAGRGENEQFF.

The CDR3 DNA sequence: TGTGCCTGGAGTTCCACTAGCGTCGAGCAGTTCTTC. This gives the protein CAWSSTSVEQFF. The V call is TRBV30, the J call TRBJ2-1; 7 positions match TRBD2. The CDR3 is 12 residues long. With V trimmed by 2 bases and J by 10 bases, 5 bases remained unmatched. Germline V gene sequence: CDR1 GTSNPN, CDR2 SVGIG (reference sequence).

The chain is built from TRBV6-1 and TRBJ2-7; D may be TRBD1 (6 bases). Germline assignment: CDR1 MNHNS and CDR2 SASEGT. The CDR3 has 13 amino acids. V lost 5 bases, J lost 6 bases, and 14 bases lay in between. The CDR3 sequence: CASSIRDMGEQYV. The CDR3, as DNA: TGTGCCAGCAGTATCCGGGACATGGGCGAGCAGTACGTC.

The chain employs TRBV29-1 and TRBJ1-4; 8 bases are a match to TRBD1. Germline lookup yields CDR1 SQVTM and CDR2 ANQGSEA. V was pared by 6 bases and J by 8 bases, with 11 bases of the junction left unmatched. The CDR3 extends over 14 amino acids. The CDR3 bases are TGCAGCGTCCTTAACCCAGGGGGCAAAGAAAAACTGTTTTTT. Amino acid sequence: CSVLNPGGKEKLFF.

The rearrangement links TRBV27 to TRBJ2-1, with D possibly being TRBD1 (5 bases). Per germline, CDR1 MNHEY and CDR2 SMNVEV (reference sequence). V was clipped by 6 bases and J by 4 bases, with 16 bases between them. CDR3 length equals 15 residues. CDR3 DNA: TGTGCCAGCAGCGCGACAGTTAGACCATACAATGAGCAGTTCTTC. It yields the protein CASSATVRPYNEQFF.

V and J are TRBV27 and TRBJ2-7; 9 positions agree with TRBD1. The germline V gene encodes CDR1 MNHEY and CDR2 SMNVEV (reference sequence). Trimming at V came to 4 bases and at J to 3 bases, leaving 1 base not matched to a gene. The CDR3 contains 13 residues. The CDR3 nucleotides read TGTGCCAGCAGTTGGGGACAGGGCTACGAGCAGTACGTC. Protein product: CASSWGQGYEQYV.

The rearrangement joins TRBV6-7 to TRBJ1-1; 10 bases line up with TRBD1. TRBV6-7 counts as an open reading frame of uncertain function. The V gene end was trimmed by 6 bases and the J gene end by 5 bases; junction bases not matched to a gene: 9. The CDR3 totals 15 residues. CDR3 region: CASRAYGGQGTEAFF. DNA for the CDR3: TGTGCCAGCAGGGCCTATGGGGGACAGGGGACTGAAGCTTTCTTT.

V is TRBV7-2 and J is TRBJ2-7; tentatively, D is TRBD1 (6 bases). This CDR3 contains 12 residues. Trimming pared 1 base from V and 11 bases from J, leaving 12 bases between. Germline CDR1 reads SGHTA; CDR2 reads FQGNSA. The CDR3, as DNA: TGTGCCAGCAGCTTAGTAAAGGGGGTGAAGTACTTC. Amino acid sequence: CASSLVKGVKYF.

As to this clone: One junction end does not reproduce the germline sequence, and a read error may be involved. The chain joins TRBV7-7 to TRBJ1-1, with no clear D. Looked up from germline, CDR1 is SSHAT and CDR2 is FNYEAQ (reference sequence). The CDR3 has 16 amino acids. Here the CDR3 DNA reads TGTGCTAGCAGCCCCGGGAGGGTTAATGTGAACACTGAAGCTTTCTTT. This sequence encodes CASSPGRVNVNTEAFF.

The chain links TRBV7-9 to TRBJ1-1, with D perhaps TRBD1 (5 bases). Trimming cost V 4 bases and J 5 bases, with 8 bases left between them. Germline V gene sequence: CDR1 SEHNR, CDR2 FQNEAQ (reference sequence). This CDR3 spans 12 amino acids. This CDR3 reads CASSYGGTEAFF. CDR3 DNA: TGTGCCAGCAGCTACGGGGGGACTGAAGCTTTCTTT.

In its sample, this clone was seen once. The genes are TRBV5-6 and TRBJ2-1, with 10 positions matching TRBD2. Germline trimming cut 1 base from V and 6 bases from J; bases unmatched to any gene: 10. The CDR3 is made up of 17 amino acids. Germline values: CDR1 SGHDT, CDR2 YYEEEE. The CDR3 region is CASSLSLAGESSNEQFF. The CDR3 DNA reads TGTGCCAGCAGCTTGTCGCTAGCGGGAGAGTCGAGCAATGAGCAGTTCTTC.

V is TRBV29-1 and J is TRBJ2-1; D gene uncertain. Germline-derived CDR1 and CDR2 are SQVTM and ANQGSEA. V gave up 6 bases and J gave up 9 bases, with 12 bases separating them. The CDR3 is 11 amino acids. This CDR3 reads CSVSVYGEQFF. The CDR3 bases are TGCAGCGTCTCGGTGTACGGTGAGCAGTTCTTC.

The chain couples TRBV7-6 to TRBJ2-6; TRBD2 aligns across 9 bases. Germline trimming cut 5 bases from V and 0 bases from J; bases unmatched to any gene: 5. This CDR3 region has 17 residues. Germline loops: CDR1 SGHVS, CDR2 FNYEAQ. This CDR3 reads CASSALAGYSGANVLTF. CDR3 sequence (DNA): TGTGCCAGCAGCGCACTAGCGGGCTACTCTGGGGCCAACGTCCTGACTTTC.

This clone has a handful of counts. The rearrangement links TRBV6-7 to TRBJ2-2, with 8 bases matching TRBD2. TRBV6-7 qualifies as an ORF whose function is uncertain. CDR3 size: 18 residues. Trimming cost V 2 bases and J 5 bases; bases outside gene matches: 13. This chain's CDR3 is CASSYPRDSGKPTGELFF. The CDR3 nucleotides are TGTGCCAGCAGTTACCCGCGGGATAGCGGGAAGCCGACCGGGGAGCTGTTTTTT.

The V call is TRBV6-1, the J call TRBJ2-7; TRBD1 matches 7 bases. Germline V gene data show CDR1 as MNHNS and CDR2 as SASEGT. V shed 1 base, J shed 4 bases, and the junction held 7 bases outside the gene matches. This CDR3 region has 15 residues. CDR3 DNA sequence: TGTGCCAGCAGTGAAGAGGGACAGACTCCGTACGAGCAGTACTTC. This codes for CASSEEGQTPYEQYF.

Written as DNA, the CDR3 is TGTGCCAGCAGCGGCGGGAACACTGAAGCTTTCTTT. This encodes CASSGGNTEAFF. The V call is TRBV9, the J call TRBJ1-1; D uncertain. The germline V gene encodes CDR1 SGDLS and CDR2 YYNGEE. There are 12 residues in the CDR3. Trimming removed 3 bases from V and 1 base from J, with 4 bases in between.

This chain uses TRBV18 with TRBJ1-3; D unresolved. V was trimmed by 5 bases and J by 2 bases, leaving 16 bases between them. Looked up from germline, CDR1 is KGHSH and CDR2 is LQKENI. The CDR3 is made up of 16 amino acids. The CDR3 loop reads CASSDGGRGTGNTIYF. Here the CDR3 DNA reads TGTGCCAGCTCAGATGGTGGGAGAGGAACTGGAAACACCATATATTTT.

This clone was recorded only once. The chain combines TRBV19 with TRBJ2-1, with 8 positions matching TRBD1. Germline CDR1 reads LNHDA; CDR2 reads SQIVND (reference sequence). Unmatched junction bases numbered 6, after V lost 4 bases and J lost 13 bases. CDR3 length: 12 amino acids. The chain's CDR3 is CASSTRTGGQFF. The CDR3 coding sequence is TGTGCCAGTAGTACTAGAACAGGGGGTCAGTTCTTC.

This chain links TRBV7-9 with TRBJ2-2, with 8 bases matching TRBD1. This CDR3 spans 16 amino acids. The germline gives CDR1 SEHNR, CDR2 FQNEAQ (reference sequence). J gave up 0 bases and V 3 bases, and 3 bases lay outside the gene matches. The CDR3 nucleotides are TGTGCCAGCAGCTTTACAGGGGGACCGAACACCGGGGAGCTGTTTTTT. Translation: CASSFTGGPNTGELFF.

As concerns this clone: A junction end diverges from the germline sequence, so it may reflect a read error. The chain recombines TRBV9 with TRBJ1-1; 7 bases agree with TRBD1. CDR1 and CDR2 from the germline V gene are SGDLS and YYNGEE. The length of the CDR3 is 12 residues. The chain's CDR3 is CASSAGDSQPRF. The CDR3 nucleotides read TGTGCCAGCAGCGCGGGGGACAGCCAACCTCGGTTT.

The rearrangement links TRBV10-2 to TRBJ2-2; D gene uncertain. The V and J ends lost 7 bases and 1 base respectively, with 7 bases between them. This CDR3 is built from 13 residues. Per germline, CDR1 WSHSY and CDR2 SAAADI. The CDR3: CASKAGNTGELFF. The CDR3 region has the DNA TGCGCCAGCAAAGCAGGGAACACCGGGGAGCTGTTTTTT.

The chain has TRBV6-1 and TRBJ2-7; maybe TRBD2 (5 bases). Germline V gene data show CDR1 as MNHNS and CDR2 as SASEGT. The CDR3 consists of 15 residues. Trimming shortened V by 8 bases and J by 2 bases, and 19 bases separated the two germline ends. CDR3: CASLFPAGDAYEQYF. CDR3 DNA sequence: TGTGCCAGCCTCTTCCCCGCCGGGGATGCCTACGAGCAGTACTTC.

The gene calls are TRBV27 and TRBJ2-6; TRBD2 might be the D (5 bases). Germline V lookup: CDR1 MNHEY, CDR2 SMNVEV (reference sequence). The V end was cut by 6 bases, the J end by 3 bases, with 9 bases between. The CDR3 length is 14 residues. The CDR3 DNA sequence: TGTGCCAGCAGGCCCGGGGATGGGGCCAACGTCCTGACTTTC. Protein sequence: CASRPGDGANVLTF.

The chain uses TRBV19 and TRBJ2-7; D is uncertain. V lost 2 bases and J lost 3, with 14 bases in between. CDR3 size: 15 residues. Germline V gene data show CDR1 as LNHDA and CDR2 as SQIVND (reference sequence). CDR3 DNA sequence: TGTGCCAGTAGTATATCTCGCTACTACCACTACGAGCAGTACTTC. Its protein is CASSISRYYHYEQYF.

The CDR3 loop reads CASSPHSSGRGNEQFF. CDR3 coding DNA: TGTGCCAGCAGTCCCCACTCTAGCGGGAGAGGCAATGAGCAGTTCTTC. V gene TRBV11-2 combines with J gene TRBJ2-1; 10 bases map to TRBD2. Per the germline V gene, CDR1 is SGHAT and CDR2 is FQNNGV. V lost 6 bases and J lost 6; bases outside the gene matches: 11. This CDR3 has 16 amino acids.

The chain carries TRBV5-1 and TRBJ1-2; a weak D match, TRBD1 (6 bases). This CDR3 region has 16 residues. Trimming cost V 3 bases and J 5 bases, with 20 bases left between them. Germline V CDR1 and CDR2: SGHRS, YFSETQ. The CDR3 DNA reads TGCGCCAGCAGCTCTGTCGACAGGAGGCCGTTATATGGCTACACCTTC. It codes for CASSSVDRRPLYGYTF.

This chain uses TRBV7-6 with TRBJ2-5, with TRBD2 matching over 9 bases. Trimming took 0 bases from V and 6 from J; bases not matched to a gene: 8. This CDR3 comprises 16 residues. CDR1 and CDR2 (germline): SGHVS, FNYEAQ. As DNA, the CDR3 is TGTGCCAGCAGCTTAGCGGGTAGCGGGGGCGGAAAGACCCAGTACTTC. Encoded protein: CASSLAGSGGGKTQYF.

V and J are TRBV4-2 and TRBJ2-1, with 8 nucleotides matching TRBD2. CDR3 length: 16 amino acids. In germline, CDR1 is LGHNA, CDR2 YNFKEQ. Trimming cost V 2 bases and J 0 bases; bases outside gene matches: 3. Here the CDR3 DNA reads TGTGCCAGCAGCCAACCGGGACTAGTCTCCTACAATGAGCAGTTCTTC. Amino acids: CASSQPGLVSYNEQFF.

The chain recombines TRBV5-6 with TRBJ2-1; D not resolved. V was cut by 0 bases and J by 3 bases, with 7 bases left in between. Germline V gene data show CDR1 as SGHDT and CDR2 as YYEEEE. The CDR3 sequence is 14 residues long. As DNA, the CDR3 is TGTGCCAGCAGCTTGGGCAGACTCTACAATGAGCAGTTCTTC. Encoded protein: CASSLGRLYNEQFF.

The CDR3 loop is CASPSPVSVNTEAFF. The CDR3 bases are TGTGCCAGCCCCTCCCCCGTGTCTGTGAACACTGAAGCTTTCTTT. The chain carries TRBV7-8 and TRBJ1-1, with D hard to call. Trimming took off 8 bases at V and 0 bases at J, with 16 bases between the two ends. Per germline, CDR1 SGHVS and CDR2 FQNEAQ. The CDR3 is made up of 15 amino acids.

The chain recombines TRBV28 with TRBJ2-7, with D maybe TRBD2 (6 bases). The length of the CDR3 is 15 residues. Trimming removed 5 bases at V and 2 bases at J, with 16 bases between. Germline V CDR1 and CDR2: MDHEN, SYDVKM. The CDR3 here is CASSPSSGPTYEQYF. The CDR3 DNA reads TGTGCCAGCAGTCCCTCGAGCGGGCCTACCTACGAGCAGTACTTC.

The chain carries TRBV7-2 and TRBJ2-1, with D possibly being TRBD2 (6 bases). The CDR3 has 14 amino acids. V lost 5 bases and J 3 bases, leaving 11 bases between the germline ends. Per germline, CDR1 SGHTA and CDR2 FQGNSA. CDR3 coding DNA: TGTGCCAGCAGCCCAGGGACTGGCTACAATGAGCAGTTCTTC. Amino acids: CASSPGTGYNEQFF.